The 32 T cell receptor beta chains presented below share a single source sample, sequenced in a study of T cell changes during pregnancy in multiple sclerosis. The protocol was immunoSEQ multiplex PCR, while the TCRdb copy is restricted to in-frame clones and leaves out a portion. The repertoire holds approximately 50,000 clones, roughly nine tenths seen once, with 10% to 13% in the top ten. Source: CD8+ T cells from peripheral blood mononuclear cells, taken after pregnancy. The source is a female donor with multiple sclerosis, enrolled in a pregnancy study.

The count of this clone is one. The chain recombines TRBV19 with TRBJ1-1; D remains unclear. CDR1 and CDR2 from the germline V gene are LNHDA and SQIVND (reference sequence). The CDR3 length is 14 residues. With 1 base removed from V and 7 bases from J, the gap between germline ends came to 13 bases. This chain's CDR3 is CASSIVQGGDEAFF. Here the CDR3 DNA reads TGTGCCAGTAGTATAGTTCAAGGCGGAGATGAAGCTTTCTTT.

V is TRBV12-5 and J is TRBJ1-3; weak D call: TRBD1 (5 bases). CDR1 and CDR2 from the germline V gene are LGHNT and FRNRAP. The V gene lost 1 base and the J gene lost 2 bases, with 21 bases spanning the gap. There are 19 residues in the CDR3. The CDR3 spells CASGLGVWGVPGAGNTIYF. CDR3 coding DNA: TGTGCTAGTGGTTTGGGTGTTTGGGGGGTGCCGGGGGCTGGAAACACCATATATTTT.

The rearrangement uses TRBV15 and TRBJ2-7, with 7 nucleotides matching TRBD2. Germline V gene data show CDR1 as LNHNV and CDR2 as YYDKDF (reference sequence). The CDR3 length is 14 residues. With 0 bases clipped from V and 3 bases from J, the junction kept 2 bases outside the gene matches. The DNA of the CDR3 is TGTGCCACCAGCAGAGAGGGGGGGATCTACGAGCAGTACTTC. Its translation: CATSREGGIYEQYF.

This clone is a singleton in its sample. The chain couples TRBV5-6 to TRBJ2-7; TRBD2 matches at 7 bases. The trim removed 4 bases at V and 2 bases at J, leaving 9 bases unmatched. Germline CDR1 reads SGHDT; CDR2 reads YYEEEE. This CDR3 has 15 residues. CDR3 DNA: TGTGCCAGCAGCACCCCCTTGGGAGGGGCCTACGAGCAGTACTTC. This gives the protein CASSTPLGGAYEQYF.

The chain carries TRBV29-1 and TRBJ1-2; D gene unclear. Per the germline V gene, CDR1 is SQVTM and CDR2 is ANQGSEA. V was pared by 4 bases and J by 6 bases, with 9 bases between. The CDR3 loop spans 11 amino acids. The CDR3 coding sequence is TGCAGCGTTGGAGGGATTCATGGCTACACCTTC. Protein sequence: CSVGGIHGYTF.

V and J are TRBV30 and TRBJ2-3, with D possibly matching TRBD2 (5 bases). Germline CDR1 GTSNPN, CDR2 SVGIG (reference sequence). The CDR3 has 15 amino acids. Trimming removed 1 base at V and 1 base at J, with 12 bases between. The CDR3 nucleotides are TGTGCCTGGAGTGACAGAGGGTTGCGCACAGATACGCAGTATTTT. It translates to CAWSDRGLRTDTQYF.

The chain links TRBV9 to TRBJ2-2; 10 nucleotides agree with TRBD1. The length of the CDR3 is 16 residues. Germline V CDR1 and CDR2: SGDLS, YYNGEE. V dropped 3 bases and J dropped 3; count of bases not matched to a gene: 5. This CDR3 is CASSEWDRGDTGELFF. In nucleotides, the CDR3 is TGTGCCAGCAGCGAGTGGGACAGGGGTGACACCGGGGAGCTGTTTTTT.

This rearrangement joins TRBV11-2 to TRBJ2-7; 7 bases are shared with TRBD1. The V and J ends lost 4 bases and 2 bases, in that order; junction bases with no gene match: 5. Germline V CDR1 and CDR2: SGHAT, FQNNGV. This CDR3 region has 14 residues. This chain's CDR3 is CASSSFGQAYEQYF. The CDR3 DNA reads TGTGCCAGCAGCTCCTTCGGACAGGCCTACGAGCAGTACTTC.

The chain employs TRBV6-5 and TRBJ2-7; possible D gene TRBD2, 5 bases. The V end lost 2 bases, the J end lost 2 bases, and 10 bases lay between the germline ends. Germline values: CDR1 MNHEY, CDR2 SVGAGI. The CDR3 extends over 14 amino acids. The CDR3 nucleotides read TGTGCCAGCAGTTACAATGAGGGAGCCTACGAGCAGTACTTC. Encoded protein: CASSYNEGAYEQYF.

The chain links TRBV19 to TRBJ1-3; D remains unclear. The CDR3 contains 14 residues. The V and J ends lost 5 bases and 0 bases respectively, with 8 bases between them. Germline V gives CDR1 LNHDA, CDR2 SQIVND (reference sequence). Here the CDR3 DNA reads TGTGCCAGTAGTCCAGGCCGCTCTGGAAACACCATATATTTT. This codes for CASSPGRSGNTIYF.

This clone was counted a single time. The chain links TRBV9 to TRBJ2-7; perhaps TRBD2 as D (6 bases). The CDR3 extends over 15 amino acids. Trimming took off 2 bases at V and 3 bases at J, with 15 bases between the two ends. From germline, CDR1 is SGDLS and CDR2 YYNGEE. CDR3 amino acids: CASSVYGGESYEQYF. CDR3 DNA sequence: TGTGCCAGCAGCGTTTATGGCGGGGAGAGCTACGAGCAGTACTTC. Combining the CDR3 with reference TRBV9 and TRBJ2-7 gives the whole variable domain DSGVTQTPKHLITATGQRVTLRCSPRSGDLSVYWYQQSLDQGLQFLIQYYNGEERAKGNILERFSAQQFPDLHSELNLSSLELGDSALYFCASSVYGGESYEQYFGPGTRLTVT.

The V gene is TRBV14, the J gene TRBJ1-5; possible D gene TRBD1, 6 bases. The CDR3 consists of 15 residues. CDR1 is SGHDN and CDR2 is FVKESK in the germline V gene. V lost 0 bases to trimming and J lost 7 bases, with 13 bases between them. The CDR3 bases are TGTGCCAGCAGCCAAGAACCAGGGGTTGTCCAGCCCCAGCATTTT. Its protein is CASSQEPGVVQPQHF. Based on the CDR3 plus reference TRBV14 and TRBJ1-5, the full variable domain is EAGVTQFPSHSVIEKGQTVTLRCDPISGHDNLYWYRRVMGKEIKFLLHFVKESKQDESGMPNNRFLAERTGGTYSTLKVQPAELEDSGVYFCASSQEPGVVQPQHFGDGTRLSIL.

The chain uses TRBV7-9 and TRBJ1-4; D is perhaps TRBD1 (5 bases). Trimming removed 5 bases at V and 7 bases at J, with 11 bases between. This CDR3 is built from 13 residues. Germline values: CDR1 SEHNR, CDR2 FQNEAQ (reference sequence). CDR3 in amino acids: CASSRSGGEKLFF. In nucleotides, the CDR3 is TGTGCCAGCAGCCGCTCGGGGGGTGAAAAACTGTTTTTT.

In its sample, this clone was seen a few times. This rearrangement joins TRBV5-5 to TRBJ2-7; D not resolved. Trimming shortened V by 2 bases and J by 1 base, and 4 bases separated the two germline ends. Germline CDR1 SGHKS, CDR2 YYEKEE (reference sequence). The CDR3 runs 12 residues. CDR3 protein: CASSFRSYEQYF. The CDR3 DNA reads TGTGCCAGCAGCTTCAGGTCCTACGAGCAGTACTTC.

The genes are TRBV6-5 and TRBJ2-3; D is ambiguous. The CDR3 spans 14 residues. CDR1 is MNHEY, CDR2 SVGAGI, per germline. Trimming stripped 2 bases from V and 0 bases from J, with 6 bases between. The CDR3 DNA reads TGTGCCAGCAGTTACGAGGTCAGCACAGATACGCAGTATTTT. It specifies CASSYEVSTDTQYF.

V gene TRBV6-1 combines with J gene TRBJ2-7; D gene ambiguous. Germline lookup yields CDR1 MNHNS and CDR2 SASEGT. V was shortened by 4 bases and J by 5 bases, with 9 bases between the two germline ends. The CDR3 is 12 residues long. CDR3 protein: CASSAWLDEQYF. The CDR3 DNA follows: TGTGCCAGCAGTGCGTGGCTTGACGAGCAGTACTTC.

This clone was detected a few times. Here the CDR3 reads CASGGTGDYEQYF. CDR3 nucleotide sequence: TGTGCCAGCGGTGGGACAGGGGACTACGAGCAGTACTTC. The chain is built from TRBV25-1 and TRBJ2-7, with 10 positions matching TRBD1. V dropped 8 bases and J dropped 3; count of bases not matched to a gene: 4. Germline V gene sequence: CDR1 MGHDK, CDR2 SYGVNS. The CDR3 is made up of 13 amino acids.

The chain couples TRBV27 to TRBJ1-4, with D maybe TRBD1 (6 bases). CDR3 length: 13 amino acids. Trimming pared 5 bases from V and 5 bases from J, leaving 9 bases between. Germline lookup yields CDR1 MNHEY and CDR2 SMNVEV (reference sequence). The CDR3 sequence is CASSGQSNEKLFF. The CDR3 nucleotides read TGTGCCAGCAGTGGACAGTCGAATGAAAAACTGTTTTTT.

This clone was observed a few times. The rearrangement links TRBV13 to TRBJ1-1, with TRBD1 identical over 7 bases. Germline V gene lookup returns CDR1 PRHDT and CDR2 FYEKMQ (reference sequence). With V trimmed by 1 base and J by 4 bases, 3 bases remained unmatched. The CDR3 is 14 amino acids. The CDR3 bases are TGTGCCAGCAGCTTAGAAGGGGGCTTCACTGAAGCTTTCTTT. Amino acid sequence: CASSLEGGFTEAFF.

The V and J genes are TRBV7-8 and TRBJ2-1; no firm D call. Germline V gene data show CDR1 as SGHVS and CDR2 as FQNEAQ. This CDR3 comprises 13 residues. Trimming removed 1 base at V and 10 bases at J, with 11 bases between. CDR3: CASSLEAGQEQFF. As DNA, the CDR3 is TGTGCCAGCAGCTTAGAGGCAGGTCAGGAGCAGTTCTTC.

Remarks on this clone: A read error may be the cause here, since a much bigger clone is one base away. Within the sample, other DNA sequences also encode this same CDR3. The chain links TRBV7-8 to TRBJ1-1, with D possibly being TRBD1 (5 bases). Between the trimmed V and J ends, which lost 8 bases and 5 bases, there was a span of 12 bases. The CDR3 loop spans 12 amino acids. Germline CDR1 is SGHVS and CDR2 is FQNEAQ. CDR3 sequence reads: CASGQGGTEAFF. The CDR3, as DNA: TGTGCCAGCGGGCAGGGTGGAACTGAAGCTTTCTTT.

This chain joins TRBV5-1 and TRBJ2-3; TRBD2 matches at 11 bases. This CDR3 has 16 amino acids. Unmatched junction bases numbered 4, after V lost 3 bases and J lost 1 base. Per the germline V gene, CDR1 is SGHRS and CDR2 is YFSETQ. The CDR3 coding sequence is TGCGCCAGCAGCTCCCTGACTAGCGGGGGCACAGATACGCAGTATTTT. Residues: CASSSLTSGGTDTQYF. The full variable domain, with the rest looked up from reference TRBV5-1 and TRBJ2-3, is KAGVTQTPRYLIKTRGQQVTLSCSPISGHRSVSWYQQTPGQGLQFLFEYFSETQRNKGNFPGRFSGRQFSNSRSEMNVSTLELGDSALYLCASSSLTSGGTDTQYFGPGTRLTVL.

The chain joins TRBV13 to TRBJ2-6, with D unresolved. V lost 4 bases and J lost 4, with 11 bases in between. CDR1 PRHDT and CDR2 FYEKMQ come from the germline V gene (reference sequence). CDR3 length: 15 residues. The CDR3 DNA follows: TGTGCCAGCAGCTCGCGGTTAACCGGGGCCAACGTCCTGACTTTC. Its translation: CASSSRLTGANVLTF.

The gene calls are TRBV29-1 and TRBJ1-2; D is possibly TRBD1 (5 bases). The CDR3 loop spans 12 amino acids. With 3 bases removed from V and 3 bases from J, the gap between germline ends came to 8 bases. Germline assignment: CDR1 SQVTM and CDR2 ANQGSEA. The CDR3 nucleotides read TGCAGCGTTGAGGGACTCGACTATGGCTACACCTTC. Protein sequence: CSVEGLDYGYTF.

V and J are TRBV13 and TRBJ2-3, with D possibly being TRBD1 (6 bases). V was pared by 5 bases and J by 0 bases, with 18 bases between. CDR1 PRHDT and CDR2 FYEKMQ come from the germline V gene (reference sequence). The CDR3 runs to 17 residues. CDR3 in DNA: TGTGCCAGCAGCGCCCTCGGGACATCACCTAGCACAGATACGCAGTATTTT. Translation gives CASSALGTSPSTDTQYF.

The CDR3, as DNA: TGTGCCAGTAGACCGACAGGGGTGCCCCATGAGCAGTTCTTC. Its translation: CASRPTGVPHEQFF. This chain connects TRBV19 to TRBJ2-1; TRBD1 aligns across 8 bases. The CDR3 has 14 residues. V gave up 6 bases and J gave up 8 bases; unmatched junction bases: 9. Germline CDR1 reads LNHDA; CDR2 reads SQIVND (reference sequence). The full variable domain, its missing parts supplied by reference TRBV19 and TRBJ2-1, is DGGITQSPKYLFRKEGQNVTLSCEQNLNHDAMYWYRQDPGQGLRLIYYSQIVNDFQKGDIAEGYSVSREKKESFPLTVTSAQKNPTAFYLCASRPTGVPHEQFFGPGTRLTVL.

The CDR3 loop is CAWRLGDEAFF. In DNA form, the CDR3 reads TGTGCCTGGAGACTGGGAGACGAAGCTTTCTTT. The chain links TRBV30 to TRBJ1-1, with D uncertain. CDR1 GTSNPN and CDR2 SVGIG come from the germline V gene (reference sequence). The CDR3 runs 11 residues. Between the trimmed V and J ends, which lost 3 bases and 8 bases, there was a span of 10 bases. Full variable domain (rest looked up from reference TRBV30 and TRBJ1-1): SQTIHQWPATLVQPVGSPLSLECTVEGTSNPNLYWYRQAAGRGLQLLFYSVGIGQISSEVPQNLSASRPQDRQFILSSKKLLLSDSGFYLCAWRLGDEAFFGQGTRLTVV.

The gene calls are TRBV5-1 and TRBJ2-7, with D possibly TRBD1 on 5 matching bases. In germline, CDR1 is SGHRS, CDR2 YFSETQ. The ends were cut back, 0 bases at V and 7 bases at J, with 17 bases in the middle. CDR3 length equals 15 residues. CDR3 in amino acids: CASSLAVNGHREQYF. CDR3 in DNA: TGCGCCAGCAGCTTGGCCGTCAACGGACATAGGGAGCAGTACTTC.

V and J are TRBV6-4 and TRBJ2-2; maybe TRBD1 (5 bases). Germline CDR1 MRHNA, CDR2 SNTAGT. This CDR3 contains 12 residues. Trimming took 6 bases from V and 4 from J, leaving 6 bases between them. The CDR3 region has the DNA TGTGCCAGCAGCCAGGGCACCGGGGAGCTGTTTTTT. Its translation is CASSQGTGELFF.

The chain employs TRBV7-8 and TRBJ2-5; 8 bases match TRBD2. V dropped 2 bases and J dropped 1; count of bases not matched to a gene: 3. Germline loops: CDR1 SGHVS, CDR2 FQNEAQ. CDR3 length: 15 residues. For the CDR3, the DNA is TGTGCCAGCAGCTTAACGGGGGGGATCCAAGAGACCCAGTACTTC. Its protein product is CASSLTGGIQETQYF. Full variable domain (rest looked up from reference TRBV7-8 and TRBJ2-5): GAGVSQSPRYKVAKRGQDVALRCDPISGHVSLFWYQQALGQGPEFLTYFQNEAQLDKSGLPSDRFFAERPEGSVSTLKIQRTQQEDSAVYLCASSLTGGIQETQYFGPGTRLLVL.

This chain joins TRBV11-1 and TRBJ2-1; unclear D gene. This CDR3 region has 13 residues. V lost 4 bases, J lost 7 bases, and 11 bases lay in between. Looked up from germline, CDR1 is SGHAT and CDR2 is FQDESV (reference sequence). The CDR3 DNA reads TGTGCCAGCAGCTCTGGGCCCGGAAATGAGCAGTTCTTC. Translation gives CASSSGPGNEQFF.

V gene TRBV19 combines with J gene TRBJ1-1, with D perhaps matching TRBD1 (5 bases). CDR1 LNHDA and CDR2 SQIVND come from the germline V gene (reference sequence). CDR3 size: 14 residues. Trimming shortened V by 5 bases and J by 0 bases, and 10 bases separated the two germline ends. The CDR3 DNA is TGTGCCAGTAGTCCCCCGGGGGTGAACACTGAAGCTTTCTTT. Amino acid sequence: CASSPPGVNTEAFF.